The present T cell receptor beta chain was sequenced within a study of response to subunit inactivated influenza vaccine. TCRdb itself ran the RT-PCR reads through MiXCR, one entry per CDR3 protein. Here the sample spans about 480,000 distinct CDR3 sequences, 10% to 15% being singletons. V lost 3 bases and J 7 bases, leaving 15 bases between the germline ends. The CDR3 spans 15 residues. The V and J genes are TRBV12-3 or TRBV12-4 and TRBJ1-4; no clear D. Sample: PBMCs from blood, taken roughly 47 days after vaccination. This TCR came from a man aged 45-65 years who received an inactivated influenza vaccine. The CDR3 spells CASSLSATNGEKLFF. The CDR3 nucleotides read TGTGCCAGCAGTTTGTCGGCTACAAACGGTGAAAAACTGTTTTTT.